Listed below are T cell receptor beta chains from one sample, sequenced in a study of human T cells and chemical hapten exposure. TCRdb re-called the RACE reads with MiXCR, one entry per CDR3 protein. The sample consists of about 190,000 distinct CDR3 sequences, more than 20% of them appearing once. The material was whole blood, obtained in connection with sensitization to the hapten diphenylcyclopropenone (DPC). The receptors were gathered from a middle-aged woman with alopecia areata. Some clones in this sample may be carry-over from other donors' samples. CDR3s include the opening cysteine and the closing phenylalanine or tryptophan.

j_gene	v_gene	CDR3aa
TRBJ1-5	TRBV6-5	CASRPQGGQPQHF
TRBJ1-5	TRBV2	CASRDSSNQPQHF
TRBJ2-7	TRBV12-3/TRBV12-4	CASSTGQGVEQYF
TRBJ2-7	TRBV29-1	CSARGRDGEQYF
TRBJ2-5	TRBV7-2	CASSPTSGIFQETQYF
TRBJ2-1	TRBV20-1	CSARHQVPTNEQFF
TRBJ2-7	TRBV4-1	CASKSGVGGTYEQYF
TRBJ2-2	TRBV5-4	CASSFPPGQGATGELFF
TRBJ2-5	TRBV7-2	CASSLGLGQETQYF
TRBJ2-7	TRBV20-1	CSAREGIGEQYF
TRBJ1-1	TRBV7-2	CASSFSSGGTEAFF
TRBJ2-7	TRBV15	CATSRDRRYEQYF
TRBJ1-2	TRBV29-1	CSVWGSNGYTF
TRBJ2-5	TRBV27	CASSFGRGRSETQYF
TRBJ2-2	TRBV25-1	CASRAPGQGGTGELFF
TRBJ1-5	TRBV12-3/TRBV12-4	CASSFRDGNQPQHF
TRBJ1-2	TRBV15	CATSREEGYGYTF
TRBJ2-3	TRBV4-1	CASSPGEPGTDTQYF
TRBJ2-5	TRBV29-1	CSVYQGETQYF
TRBJ1-4	TRBV14	CASSQDPGQATDNEKLFF
TRBJ2-7	TRBV18	CASSPQRAGGDEQYF
TRBJ2-3	TRBV29-1	CSVGLAGGTDTQYF
TRBJ1-2	TRBV9	CASSVTGMEGYTF
TRBJ2-1	TRBV20-1	CSASSSSGLAGDNEQFF
TRBJ2-7	TRBV6-1	CASSARSVGSYEQYF
TRBJ2-2	TRBV5-1	CASSPRTSGRGTGELFF
TRBJ1-2	TRBV28	CAITTGTFYGYTF
TRBJ2-3	TRBV7-2	CASRVLGGADTQYF
TRBJ2-7	TRBV5-1	CASSPTPTGVNEQYF
TRBJ1-5	TRBV25-1	CASSDGRGNQPQHF
TRBJ2-2	TRBV10-3	CAIKSRQGETGELFF
TRBJ1-5	TRBV10-3	CAIRSQGDNQPQHF
TRBJ1-5	TRBV28	CASNSQQRVNQPQHF
TRBJ1-4	TRBV12-3/TRBV12-4	CASSRPGTTNEKLFF
TRBJ2-2	TRBV11-1	CASRPLRQANTGELFF
TRBJ2-1	TRBV5-5	CASSLVGQPYNEQFF
TRBJ2-7	TRBV29-1	CSVESVAGGGTDEQYF
TRBJ2-1	TRBV7-2	CASSSVAGDSYNEQFF
TRBJ2-1	TRBV7-2	CASTPLGTGSTFF
TRBJ1-2	TRBV29-1	CSVVPQFRGADYGYTF
TRBJ2-2	TRBV4-3	CASSQGGSSTGELFF
TRBJ2-7	TRBV7-2	CASSLDRGRYEQYF
TRBJ2-6	TRBV6-2/TRBV6-3	CASSPGSSGANVLTF
TRBJ2-7	TRBV4-3	CASSQDFTVPDYEQYF